What follows describes a single TCR beta chain. Its antigen remains undetermined. The junction departs from germline at one end; a sequencing error may be responsible. The 39 donors, aged 6 to 90 years, were systemically healthy Caucasian individuals from Russia. About 10 milliliters of peripheral blood were drawn from each donor into EDTA-treated Vacutainer tubes. Ficoll-Paque density-gradient centrifugation was used to isolate PBMCs, with at least 7 million obtained per sample. Total RNA, at least 5 micrograms per sample, was extracted from PBMCs with Trizol reagent. For every donor, flow cytometry on a PBMC aliquot measured the percentage of naive CD45RAhigh/CD27high T cells. The data were obtained in a study of blood T cells in healthy people across ages (dated by TCRdb to the mid-2010s). For the wider study: In model experiments, template switching captured about one uniquely barcoded TCR beta cDNA molecule for every two T cells. Four age groups were formed from the donors: young (average 16 years), middle-aged (approximately 42), aged (62) and long-lived (82). The study analyzed two additional independent replicas of 1 million unique cDNA reads from the same blood draw for two donors, one aged 18 to 30 and one aged 80 or older. To avoid experimental bias, donors of different ages were distributed randomly across sequencing lanes. To track age-related changes in TCR beta repertoire diversity, the study relied on deep sequencing normalized with unique cDNA molecular identifiers.

Library preparation was by 5' RACE. Sequencing used an Illumina HiSeq 2500. A second PCR of 7 to 11 cycles was performed with a sample-barcoded 5' primer and a J-beta primer mix. A template-switch 5' adaptor carrying 12 random nucleotides introduced a unique molecular identifier onto each TCR beta cDNA molecule. Each sample yielded at least 2.5 million CDR3-containing paired-end reads. First-strand cDNA synthesis was performed from all RNA using the Mint cDNA synthesis kit, with priming by a TRBC-specific oligonucleotide. Following uracil-DNA glycosylase treatment, all cDNA underwent a first 18-cycle PCR with the universal primers M1SS and BC2_uni_R. Concerning the study's data processing: For normalization, 1 million high-quality reads, each with a distinct molecular identifier, were randomly selected from each sample. Instead of being binned into consensus sequences, reads that shared molecular identifiers were thrown out. MiTCR, set to a Q25 quality threshold and the strictest error-elimination algorithm, was used for CDR3 identification, clonotype clustering and error correction. A nonparametric unseen species model with Euler transformation was used to estimate lower-bound total TCR beta diversity. Clones were called with MiXCR by TCRdb after fastp trimmed the public reads at Q25, and only in-frame beta chains were retained. Rows with a matching CDR3 protein are joined into one entry that keeps the most common DNA and genes. TCRdb's processing, not the study's, gives the V and J calls here. This sample holds hundreds of thousands of distinct CDR3 sequences; 62% were observed only once. The ten biggest clones cover roughly a quarter of the sample.

Results and caveats for the whole study, not just this receptor: There was a strong correlation between observed TCR beta diversity and the percentage of naive T cells measured by flow cytometry. Compared with the aged group, the long-lived group had more naive CD4+ T cells, fewer expanded clones and increased TCR diversity, suggesting age selection. Estimates of total diversity from one million sequenced T cells were regarded as lower bounds and underestimates. The CMV infection status of donors was not known, potentially confounding age-related changes in expanded clonotypes. Because profiling used bulk unsorted PBMCs, naive and antigen-experienced compartments could not be compared conclusively. As age increased, observed TCR beta diversity per million T cells dropped in a roughly linear way, and a significant reduction was already evident by age about 40.

The CDR3 measures 15 amino acids from cysteine to phenylalanine. The kept DNA is CDR3 alone, 45 bases in frame from the first base. The germline V gene yields LGHNA for CDR1 and YSLEER for CDR2. The sample consisted of blood. This chain is built from TRBV4-3 and TRBJ2-3; 11 bases in the junction line up with TRBD2. The TCR was taken from a man aged 25 to 40 in good health. The nucleotide sequence reads TGCGCCTGCAGCCTACTAGCGGGAGTTCCTGATACGCAGTATTTT. This yields the protein CACSLLAGVPDTQYF.